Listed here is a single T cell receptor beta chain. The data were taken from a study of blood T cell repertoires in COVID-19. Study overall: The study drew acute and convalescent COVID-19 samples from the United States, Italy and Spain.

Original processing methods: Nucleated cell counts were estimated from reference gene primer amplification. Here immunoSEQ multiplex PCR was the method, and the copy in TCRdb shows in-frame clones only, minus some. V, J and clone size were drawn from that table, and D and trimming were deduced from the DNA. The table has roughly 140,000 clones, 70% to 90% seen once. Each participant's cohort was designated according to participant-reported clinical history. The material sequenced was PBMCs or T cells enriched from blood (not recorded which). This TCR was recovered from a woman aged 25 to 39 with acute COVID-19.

The CDR3 DNA sequence: TGTGCCAGCTCACCACAGCTCGGGTTAGCGGGTTCCACAGATACGCAGTATTTT. As protein: CASSPQLGLAGSTDTQYF. The chain carries TRBV18 and TRBJ2-3, with 7 nucleotides matching TRBD2. The germline V gene encodes CDR1 KGHSH and CDR2 LQKENI. V dropped 1 base and J dropped 2; count of bases not matched to a gene: 12. The CDR3 sequence is 18 residues long.